One T cell receptor (beta chain) is described in this entry. V lost 3 bases and J 7 bases, leaving 13 bases between the germline ends. Germline CDR1 MDHEN, CDR2 SYDVKM. This CDR3 is 13 amino acids long. This table comes from immunoSEQ multiplex PCR, and its TCRdb copy is limited to in-frame clones, with some not included. The table lists around 78,000 clones, roughly nine tenths of them singletons. This specimen comes from a study of OX40 agonist ivuxolimab in advanced cancers. The TCR comes from an adult with an advanced solid tumor such as melanoma, head and neck, liver or kidney cancer. The rearrangement uses TRBV28 and TRBJ2-7; TRBD1 or TRBD2 may be the D gene (5 bases each). This sample comprised CD4+ or CD8+ T cells sorted from blood, obtained in a trial of the OX40 agonist ivuxolimab. CDR3 bases: TGTGCCAGCAGTTTGCCTGATTGGGGGGAGCAGTACTTC. Protein: CASSLPDWGEQYF.